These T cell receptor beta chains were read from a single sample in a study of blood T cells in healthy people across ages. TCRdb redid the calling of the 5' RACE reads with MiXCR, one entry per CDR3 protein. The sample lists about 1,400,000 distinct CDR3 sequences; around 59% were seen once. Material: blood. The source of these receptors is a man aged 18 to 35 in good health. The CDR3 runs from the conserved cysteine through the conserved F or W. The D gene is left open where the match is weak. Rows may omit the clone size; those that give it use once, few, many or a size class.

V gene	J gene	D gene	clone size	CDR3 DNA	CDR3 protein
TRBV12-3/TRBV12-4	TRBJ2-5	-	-	TGTGCCAACAGTTTGCCGGGGACAGAGACCCAGTACTTC	CANSLPGTETQYF
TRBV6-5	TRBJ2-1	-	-	TGTGCCAGCAGTTACGGGGAGGGGGTGGCACATGAGCAGTTCTTC	CASSYGEGVAHEQFF
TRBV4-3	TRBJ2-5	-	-	TGCGCCAGCAGCCAAGGGATGGCAGTCCAAGAGACCCAGTACTTC	CASSQGMAVQETQYF
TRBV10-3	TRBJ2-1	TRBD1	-	TGTGCCATCAGACGACAGGGGTCCCACAATGAGCAGTTCTTC	CAIRRQGSHNEQFF
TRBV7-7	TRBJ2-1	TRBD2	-	TGTGCTAGCAGCTTAGCGCTGACTAGCGGGCGGTTCGCCGATGAGCAGTTCTTC	CASSLALTSGRFADEQFF
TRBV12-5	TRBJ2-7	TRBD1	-	TGTGCTAGTGGCGAAGGACAGGGTTTAAGGAACGAGCAGTACTTC	CASGEGQGLRNEQYF
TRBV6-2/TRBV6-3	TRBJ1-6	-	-	TGTGCCAGTCAAGAAAACGGGGTATCCTCACCCCTCCACTTT	CASQENGVSSPLHF
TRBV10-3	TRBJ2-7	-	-	TGTGCCATCAGTGACGCGGGACGGCCATACGAGCAGTACTTC	CAISDAGRPYEQYF
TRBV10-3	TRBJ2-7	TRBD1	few	TGTGCCATCAAAGGGACAGGAGCCTACGAGCAGTACTTC	CAIKGTGAYEQYF
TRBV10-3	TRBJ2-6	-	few	TGTGCCATATCCGGGACAAGCTCTGGGGCCAACGTCCTGACTTTC	CAISGTSSGANVLTF
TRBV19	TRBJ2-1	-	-	TGTGCCAGTAGTATAGGGGCTATGTGGACAACACCCGACAATGAGCAGTTCTTC	CASSIGAMWTTPDNEQFF
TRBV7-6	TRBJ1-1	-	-	TGTGCCAGCAGCTTAGGGCCGGGTGCCACTGAAGCTTTCTTT	CASSLGPGATEAFF
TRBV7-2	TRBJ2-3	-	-	TGTGCCAGCAGCTTAGGTCAGAGCACAGATGCGCAGTATTTT	CASSLGQSTDAQYF
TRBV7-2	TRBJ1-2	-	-	TGTGCCAGCAGCTTAGATTCTGTTGGCTACACCTTC	CASSLDSVGYTF
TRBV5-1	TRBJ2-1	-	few	TGCGCCAGCAGCTCGCCCCTTAGCCCGAGGGGATACAATGAGCAGTTCTTC	CASSSPLSPRGYNEQFF
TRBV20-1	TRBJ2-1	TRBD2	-	TGCAGTGCCAGACTAGCGGGAGAGGAATACAATGAGCAGTTCTTC	CSARLAGEEYNEQFF
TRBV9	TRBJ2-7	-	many	TGTGCCAGCAGCGTAGGGGGCTACGAGCAGTACTTC	CASSVGGYEQYF
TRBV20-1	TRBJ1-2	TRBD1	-	TGCAGTGCTAGGGGACAGGATACCAACTATGGCTACACCTTC	CSARGQDTNYGYTF
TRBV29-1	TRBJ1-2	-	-	TGCAGCGTTGAGAGGCAAACTAACTATGGCTACACCTTC	CSVERQTNYGYTF
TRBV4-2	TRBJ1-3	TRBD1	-	TGTGCCAGCAGCCAAGGACAGGGGACTGGAAACACCATATATTTT	CASSQGQGTGNTIYF
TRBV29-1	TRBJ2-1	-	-	TGCAGCGTTGAAACCGGATACAATGAGCAGTTCTTC	CSVETGYNEQFF
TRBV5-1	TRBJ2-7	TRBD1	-	TGCGCCAGCAGCGGGGGACAGAACTCCTACGAGCAGTACTTC	CASSGGQNSYEQYF
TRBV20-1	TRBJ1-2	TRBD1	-	TGCAGTGCTAGACCGGGACAGAATAACTATGGCTACACCTTC	CSARPGQNNYGYTF
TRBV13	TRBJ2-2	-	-	TGTGCCAGCAGTCAACATAACGGGGAGCTGTTTTTT	CASSQHNGELFF
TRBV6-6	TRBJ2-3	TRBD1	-	TGTGCCAGCAGTTACACAGACAGGGGGAGAGATACGCAGTATTTT	CASSYTDRGRDTQYF
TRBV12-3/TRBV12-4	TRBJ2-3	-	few	TGTGCCAGCAGTTCCCGGGCTAGCGGCACAGATACGCAGTATTTT	CASSSRASGTDTQYF
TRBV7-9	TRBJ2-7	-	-	TGTGCCAGCAGCCCCTTGGGGAATGAGCAGTACTTC	CASSPLGNEQYF
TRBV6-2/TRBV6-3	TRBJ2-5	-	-	TGTGCCAGCAGTTACTCGAGGCGGGGAGACCAAGAGACCCAGTACTTC	CASSYSRRGDQETQYF
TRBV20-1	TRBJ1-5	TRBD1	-	TGCAGTGCTAGGGATCCTATCGGGACAGGTCTTAATCAGCCCCAGCATTTT	CSARDPIGTGLNQPQHF
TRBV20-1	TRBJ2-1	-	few	TGCAGTGCTCCAGCTTCTAGCAACGGTGAGCAGTTCTTC	CSAPASSNGEQFF
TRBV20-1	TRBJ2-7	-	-	TGCAGTGCTTTAGGGGACGAGCAGTACTTC	CSALGDEQYF
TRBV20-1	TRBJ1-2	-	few	TGCAGTGCTAGAGTTCTGGGGATGAACTATGGCTACACCTTC	CSARVLGMNYGYTF
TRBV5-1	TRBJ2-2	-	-	TGCGCCAGCAGCGTCGGGGGATTGGACGCCGGGGAGCTGTTTTTT	CASSVGGLDAGELFF
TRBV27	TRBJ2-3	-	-	TGTGCCAGCAGTTTATATGTGGGCCCCCCCACAGATACGCAGTATTTT	CASSLYVGPPTDTQYF
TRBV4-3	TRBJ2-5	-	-	TGCGCCAGCAGCCAAGAAATAAGCCTGAGGGAGACCCAGTACTTC	CASSQEISLRETQYF
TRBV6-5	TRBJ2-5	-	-	TGTGCCAGCAGTACAGATCCGGCCGACAAGGGGTACTTC	CASSTDPADKGYF
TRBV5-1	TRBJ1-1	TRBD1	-	TGCGCCAGCAGCGTGGGGACAGCTAAAACTGAAGCTTTCTTT	CASSVGTAKTEAFF
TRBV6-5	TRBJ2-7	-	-	TGTGCCAGCAGCCGGGACAAAGCCTACAATGAGCAGTACTTC	CASSRDKAYNEQYF
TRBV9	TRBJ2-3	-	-	TGTGCCAGCAGCGTACTCGGGACGCTGAGCGCAGATACGCAGTATTTT	CASSVLGTLSADTQYF
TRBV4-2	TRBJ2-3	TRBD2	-	TGTGCCAGCAGCCAACCGACTAGCGGGGGCCCCTATAGCACAGATACGCAGTATTTT	CASSQPTSGGPYSTDTQYF
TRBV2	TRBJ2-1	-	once	TGTGCCAGCTGGCCCGGGAATGAGCAGTTCTTC	CASWPGNEQFF
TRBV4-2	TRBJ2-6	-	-	TGTGCCAGCAGCCAAGTTTGGGCCTCTGGGGCCAACGTCCTGACTTTC	CASSQVWASGANVLTF
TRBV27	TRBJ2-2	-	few	TGTGCCAGCAGTCCTGGCCTTGGGGAGTGGGGTCTGTTTTTT	CASSPGLGEWGLFF
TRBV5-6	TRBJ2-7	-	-	TGTGCCAGCAGCTTGAGACAGAGTATAGACGAGCAGTACTTC	CASSLRQSIDEQYF
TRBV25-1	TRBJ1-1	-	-	TGTGCCAGCAGTGAATCGGGAGTAATGAACACTGAAGCTTTCTTT	CASSESGVMNTEAFF
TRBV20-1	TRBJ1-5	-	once	TGCAGTGCCATGGTGGGCGACGGACAGCCCCAGCATTTT	CSAMVGDGQPQHF
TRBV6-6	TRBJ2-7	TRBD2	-	TGTGCCAGCAGCCATAGCGGGGGGGCCCCCGAGCAGTACTTC	CASSHSGGAPEQYF
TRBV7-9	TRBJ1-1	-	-	TGTGCCAGCAGCCACAGGGTTACGCGGGAAGCTTTCTTT	CASSHRVTREAFF
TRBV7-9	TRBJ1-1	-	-	TGTGCCAGCAGCGCTCGCTCGTTACCTTTCACTGAAGCTTTCTTT	CASSARSLPFTEAFF
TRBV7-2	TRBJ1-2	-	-	TGTGCCAGCAGCTTCTCGACAGCCGCCTATGGCTACACCTTC	CASSFSTAAYGYTF
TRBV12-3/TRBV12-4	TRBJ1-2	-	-	TGTGCCAGCGGAGATACCACAACAGGGTCCAATGGCTACACCTTC	CASGDTTTGSNGYTF
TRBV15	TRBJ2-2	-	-	TGTGCCACCAGCAGCTACAGGGATAAAACCGGGGAGCTGTTTTTT	CATSSYRDKTGELFF